The present entry profiles one T cell receptor (beta chain) with its context. As yet, its antigen is unknown. Germline values: CDR1 MDHEN, CDR2 SYDVKM. The CDR3 covers 14 residues. Trimming cost V 10 bases and J 2 bases, with 18 bases left between them. These data originate in a study of T cell responses to AZD1222 COVID-19 vaccine. Study-level results: Distributed over spike, vaccine-associated CD4 TCRs predominated at 160-218 and 743-854. White British donors predominated, females outnumbered males, and clonal diversity was possibly underestimated. Spike-specific TCRs gained breadth and depth after people received two AZD1222 doses.

Profiled with immunoSEQ multiplex PCR; TCRdb holds only in-frame clones, not every one. The repertoire holds 150,000 to 200,000 clones, 80% to 90% seen once, with under 3.5% in the top ten. This chain connects TRBV28 to TRBJ2-7; tentative D call: TRBD1 (6 bases). The receptor was derived from an adult in good health. Sequencing used peripheral blood, obtained on day 0 of MenACWY control vaccination. In nucleotides, the CDR3 is TGTGCCACCACCGGGAACAGGGTGCCCTACGAGCAGTACTTC. This gives the protein CATTGNRVPYEQYF.